The 12 T cell receptor beta chains presented below share a single source sample, sequenced in a study of T cell responses to AZD1222 COVID-19 vaccine. Using immunoSEQ multiplex PCR, the repertoire was profiled, and TCRdb retains in-frame clones only, with some absent. Found here are 50,000 to 65,000 clones, around 90% of them singletons; the top ten hold more than 12%. This specimen consisted of peripheral blood, obtained 28 days after the second AZD1222 dose. These receptors were obtained from an adult who received the AZD1222 COVID-19 vaccine.

The genes are TRBV2 and TRBJ1-6, with D hard to call. Trimming cost V 6 bases and J 7 bases, with 10 bases left between them. The CDR3 has 13 amino acids. Germline CDR1 and CDR2: SNHLY and FYNNEI. The CDR3 loop reads CASRLGRNSPLHF. CDR3 DNA: TGTGCCAGCAGATTGGGTCGGAATTCACCCCTCCACTTT.

This clone was picked up a small number of times. The chain recombines TRBV7-8 with TRBJ2-7, with TRBD2 matching over 7 bases. Germline values: CDR1 SGHVS, CDR2 FQNEAQ. The CDR3 runs 13 residues. V gave up 0 bases and J gave up 13 bases; unmatched junction bases: 9. The CDR3 bases are TGTGCCAGCAGCTTAGCTTCTGCGGGAGTAGGTTACTTC. It specifies CASSLASAGVGYF.

The V gene is TRBV19, the J gene TRBJ1-2; D is possibly TRBD1 (5 bases). The CDR3 has 14 residues. Trimming took 5 bases from V and 4 from J, leaving 14 bases between them. CDR1 LNHDA and CDR2 SQIVND come from the germline V gene (reference sequence). CDR3 amino acids: CASSGRDGPYGYTF. The CDR3 nucleotides read TGTGCCAGTAGTGGAAGGGACGGCCCCTATGGCTACACCTTC.

J is TRBJ2-7 and V is TRBV2, with TRBD1 as a possible D gene (6 bases). CDR1 and CDR2 (germline): SNHLY, FYNNEI. The length of the CDR3 is 13 residues. Trimming cost V 5 bases and J 1 base, with 9 bases left between them. CDR3 DNA sequence: TGTGCCAGCAGTACGCAGGGGTCCTACGAGCAGTACTTC. Its translation: CASSTQGSYEQYF.

The chain has TRBV7-9 and TRBJ1-6; D is unclear. Germline CDR1 SEHNR, CDR2 FQNEAQ (reference sequence). The CDR3 is 13 amino acids. The V and J ends lost 1 base and 8 bases respectively, with 6 bases between them. CDR3 DNA sequence: TGTGCCAGCAGCTTAGAATCTGATTCACCCCTCCACTTT. Encoded protein: CASSLESDSPLHF.

The genes are TRBV28 and TRBJ1-2, with TRBD1 matching over 9 bases. This CDR3 is built from 12 residues. V was pared by 7 bases and J by 9 bases, with 6 bases of the junction left unmatched. Germline CDR1 reads MDHEN; CDR2 reads SYDVKM. Here the CDR3 DNA reads TGTGCCAGCAACCCGGGACAGGGTCGCTACACCTTC. It yields the protein CASNPGQGRYTF.

The chain combines TRBV14 with TRBJ1-1; D is unresolved. CDR1 and CDR2 (germline): SGHDN, FVKESK. The CDR3 covers 12 residues. Trimming removed 4 bases from V and 0 bases from J, with 3 bases in between. The CDR3 nucleotides read TGTGCCAGCAGCCGGGTGAACACTGAAGCTTTCTTT. It is translated as CASSRVNTEAFF.

J is TRBJ2-3 and V is TRBV5-1; 7 bases map to TRBD1. This CDR3 is 15 amino acids long. Losses at the gene ends were 4 bases for V and 2 bases for J; bases not matched to a gene: 7. The germline V gene encodes CDR1 SGHRS and CDR2 YFSETQ. The CDR3 nucleotides are TGCGCCAGCAGCGCGGACAGGCAATACACAGATACGCAGTATTTT. It translates to CASSADRQYTDTQYF.

The chain links TRBV7-2 to TRBJ1-1; D is perhaps TRBD1 (6 bases). The germline CDR1 and CDR2 sequences are SGHTA and FQGNSA. The length of the CDR3 is 15 residues. The germline V and J ends were trimmed by 3 bases and 4 bases, with 15 bases remaining between them. The CDR3 DNA is TGTGCCAGCAGCTTTGTACAGGGAGCTATCACTGAAGCTTTCTTT. Protein: CASSFVQGAITEAFF.

The chain is built from TRBV18 and TRBJ1-1, with no clear D. Trimming stripped 3 bases from V and 6 bases from J, with 14 bases between. In germline, CDR1 is KGHSH, CDR2 LQKENI. This CDR3 comprises 14 residues. The CDR3 reads CASSPGLRESEAFF. CDR3 DNA: TGTGCCAGCTCACCGGGGTTAAGGGAGTCTGAAGCTTTCTTT.

V and J are TRBV3-1 (or the pseudogene TRBV3-2) and TRBJ2-1; 7 bases agree with TRBD2. Per germline, CDR1 LGHDT and CDR2 YNNKEL (reference sequence). V lost 0 bases and J lost 3; bases outside the gene matches: 20. This CDR3 has 21 residues. The chain's CDR3 is CASSQDRYRAIRASGYNEQFF. CDR3 sequence (DNA): TGTGCCAGCAGCCAAGATCGATATCGGGCAATTCGGGCTAGCGGCTACAATGAGCAGTTCTTC.

This clone was seen a handful of times. The chain recombines TRBV28 with TRBJ2-5; the match to TRBD1 covers 8 bases. CDR1 is MDHEN, CDR2 SYDVKM, per germline. The CDR3 extends over 14 amino acids. The V gene end was trimmed by 6 bases and the J gene end by 8 bases; junction bases not matched to a gene: 11. CDR3 DNA: TGTGCCAGCAGCGTATACCAGGGGGCGGGAACCCAGTACTTC. This translates into CASSVYQGAGTQYF.